The 30 T cell receptor beta chains below all came from one sample that was sequenced in a study of cytomegalovirus exposure and HLA in healthy donors. The assay was immunoSEQ multiplex PCR, and TCRdb's table has in-frame clones only and misses some. The sample consists of over 150,000 clones, 84% of them appearing once. Sequencing used PBMCs. The receptors were sampled from a woman under 30 in good health and CMV-seropositive.

The chain carries TRBV7-2 and TRBJ2-3; 11 nucleotides align to TRBD2. The CDR3 spans 17 residues. CDR1 is SGHTA, CDR2 FQGNSA, per germline. Trimming removed 0 bases from V and 1 base from J; junction bases left unmatched: 3. The CDR3 DNA follows: TGTGCCAGCAGCTTAGCCGCTAGCGGGGGGCGCACAGATACGCAGTATTTT. It encodes CASSLAASGGRTDTQYF.

The chain uses TRBV15 and TRBJ1-2; D perhaps matches TRBD1 (5 bases). The CDR3 sequence is 13 residues long. CDR1 and CDR2 (germline): LNHNV, YYDKDF (reference sequence). V gave up 0 bases and J gave up 11 bases, with 13 bases separating them. The CDR3 coding sequence is TGTGCCACCAGCAGAGATCGGGGGACCTTTTACACCTTC. This sequence encodes CATSRDRGTFYTF. Complete variable domain (other parts from reference TRBV15 and TRBJ1-2): DAMVIQNPRYQVTQFGKPVTLSCSQTLNHNVMYWYQQKSSQAPKLLFHYYDKDFNNEADTPDNFQSRRPNTSFCFLDIRSPGLGDTAMYLCATSRDRGTFYTFGSGTRLTVV.

The sample holds a few counts of this clone. The chain combines TRBV5-4 with TRBJ2-5, with 13 bases identical to TRBD2. The CDR3 runs 16 residues. Trimming at V came to 4 bases and at J to 1 base, leaving 4 bases not matched to a gene. The germline CDR1 and CDR2 sequences are SGHNT and YYREEE (reference sequence). The CDR3 DNA reads as TGTGCCAGCAGCCCTGGGACTAGCGGGGCCCAAGAGACCCAGTACTTC. Its protein is CASSPGTSGAQETQYF.

The V gene is TRBV25-1, the J gene TRBJ2-7; 11 positions agree with TRBD1. The V segment lost 8 bases and the J segment 5 bases; nucleotides outside the gene matches: 8. Per the germline V gene, CDR1 is MGHDK and CDR2 is SYGVNS. This CDR3 has 14 residues. CDR3 sequence reads: CASSWTGGLNEQYF. CDR3 in DNA: TGTGCCAGCTCCTGGACAGGGGGCTTAAACGAGCAGTACTTC.

The J gene is TRBJ1-5, the V gene TRBV2; D gene ambiguous. The ends were cut back, 3 bases at V and 11 bases at J, with 11 bases in the middle. This CDR3 comprises 12 residues. Germline V CDR1 and CDR2: SNHLY, FYNNEI. The CDR3 nucleotides are TGTGCCAGCAGTGAGGTTGGAGGGTCCCAGCATTTT. Amino acids: CASSEVGGSQHF.

This clone was found a few times. The chain carries TRBV6-5 and TRBJ1-6; TRBD1 matches 8 bases. The V gene's germline CDR1 is MNHEY and CDR2 SVGAGI. The J segment lost 7 bases and the V segment lost 5 bases, leaving 7 bases of the junction unmatched. The CDR3 runs 15 residues. The CDR3 sequence is CASSQDRGGNSPLHF. As DNA, the CDR3 is TGTGCCAGCAGTCAAGACAGGGGCGGGAATTCACCCCTCCACTTT.

In DNA form, the CDR3 reads TGTGCCAGCAGTATGAGCACCCCACAAGAGACCCAGTACTTC. Amino acid sequence: CASSMSTPQETQYF. The V call is TRBV25-1, the J call TRBJ2-5; no clear D. Trimming left V 5 bases short and J 2 bases short, with 12 bases between. Germline CDR1 and CDR2: MGHDK and SYGVNS. CDR3 length equals 14 residues.

This clone turned up a few times. The identical CDR3 is also encoded by other nucleotide sequences in the sample. The chain combines TRBV18 with TRBJ1-2, with 11 bases matching TRBD1. CDR3 length: 15 amino acids. Germline V gives CDR1 KGHSH, CDR2 LQKENI. V dropped 2 bases and J dropped 2; count of bases not matched to a gene: 1. CDR3 loop: CASSPGQGANYGYTF. The CDR3, as DNA: TGTGCCAGCTCACCAGGACAGGGGGCAAACTATGGCTACACCTTC. Combining the CDR3 with reference TRBV18 and TRBJ1-2 gives the whole variable domain NAGVMQNPRHLVRRRGQEARLRCSPMKGHSHVYWYRQLPEEGLKFMVYLQKENIIDESGMPKERFSAEFPKEGPSILRIQQVVRGDSAAYFCASSPGQGANYGYTFGSGTRLTVV.

The chain is built from TRBV12-5 and TRBJ2-3; 7 nucleotides align to TRBD2. Germline V gene lookup returns CDR1 LGHNT and CDR2 FRNRAP. The ends lost 3 bases at V and 3 bases at J; junction bases unmatched: 9. This CDR3 contains 16 residues. CDR3 sequence reads: CASGFDTVGRTDTQYF. In nucleotides, the CDR3 is TGTGCTAGTGGTTTCGACACAGTCGGGAGGACAGATACGCAGTATTTT. The full variable domain, in which reference TRBV12-5 and TRBJ2-3 provide the parts outside the CDR3, is DARVTQTPRHKVTEMGQEVTMRCQPILGHNTVFWYRQTMMQGLELLAYFRNRAPLDDSGMPKDRFSAEMPDATLATLKIQPSEPRDSAVYFCASGFDTVGRTDTQYFGPGTRLTVL.

This clone showed up just a few times. The V gene is TRBV6-1, the J gene TRBJ1-6; D unresolved. This CDR3 is built from 13 residues. V lost 3 bases and J 6 bases, leaving 6 bases between the germline ends. CDR1 is MNHNS, CDR2 SASEGT, per germline. The CDR3 region is CASSDSINSPLHF. The DNA for the CDR3 is TGTGCCAGCAGTGACAGTATTAATTCACCCCTCCACTTT.

This clone came up a few times. This chain connects TRBV7-7 to TRBJ1-1, with TRBD1 matching 9 bases. The junction had 9 bases not matched to a gene; V was cut back by 6 bases and J by 7 bases. Per the germline V gene, CDR1 is SSHAT and CDR2 is FNYEAQ (reference sequence). The length of the CDR3 is 14 residues. The chain's CDR3 is CASSPGQGKGEAFF. In DNA form, the CDR3 reads TGTGCCAGCAGTCCTGGACAGGGGAAAGGTGAAGCTTTCTTT.

V gene TRBV2 combines with J gene TRBJ2-5; TRBD1 matches at 8 bases. CDR3 length: 17 amino acids. Germline V gene lookup returns CDR1 SNHLY and CDR2 FYNNEI. The junction had 16 bases not matched to a gene; V was cut back by 6 bases and J by 4 bases. CDR3 in amino acids: CASRMTGASSSGETQYF. The CDR3 nucleotides are TGTGCCAGCAGGATGACAGGGGCCTCATCGTCGGGAGAGACCCAGTACTTC.

V is TRBV27 and J is TRBJ2-7; TRBD2 aligns across 7 bases. Germline CDR1 and CDR2: MNHEY and SMNVEV (reference sequence). Trimming at V came to 2 bases and at J to 2 bases, leaving 3 bases not matched to a gene. This CDR3 has 14 amino acids. This CDR3 reads CASSLKGGPYEQYF. As DNA, the CDR3 is TGTGCCAGCAGTTTAAAGGGAGGGCCCTACGAGCAGTACTTC.

The V call is TRBV11-2, the J call TRBJ2-7; 11 bases are a match to TRBD2. The V and J ends lost 2 bases and 2 bases, in that order; junction bases with no gene match: 5. The CDR3 sequence is 16 residues long. Germline V gene data show CDR1 as SGHAT and CDR2 as FQNNGV. DNA of the CDR3: TGTGCCAGCAGCTTATTGGCGACTAGCGGGGCCTACGAGCAGTACTTC. Its protein is CASSLLATSGAYEQYF.

This sequence joins TRBV5-6 and TRBJ2-1; 7 bases agree with TRBD2. CDR1 is SGHDT, CDR2 YYEEEE, per germline. Losses at the gene ends were 0 bases for V and 8 bases for J; bases not matched to a gene: 5. The CDR3 sequence is 14 residues long. CDR3 in amino acids: CASSLGTRSYEQFF. CDR3 coding DNA: TGTGCCAGCAGCTTGGGGACTAGGAGCTATGAGCAGTTCTTC.

V usage is TRBV19 and J usage is TRBJ2-7; weak D call: TRBD1 (6 bases). V lost 1 base and J 5 bases, leaving 9 bases between the germline ends. This CDR3 has 13 amino acids. The germline V gene encodes CDR1 LNHDA and CDR2 SQIVND (reference sequence). The CDR3 nucleotides are TGTGCCAGTAGTATAGGGGACAACCACGAGCAGTACTTC. Its protein is CASSIGDNHEQYF.

This rearrangement joins TRBV7-2 to TRBJ2-2; D unresolved. Germline lookup yields CDR1 SGHTA and CDR2 FQGNSA. V was clipped by 1 base and J by 4 bases, with 7 bases between them. CDR3 length: 14 amino acids. The CDR3 DNA reads as TGTGCCAGCAGCTTAGAACAGATCACCGGGGAGCTGTTTTTT. This gives the protein CASSLEQITGELFF. The whole variable domain, filled in from reference TRBV7-2 and TRBJ2-2, reads GAGVSQSPSNKVTEKGKDVELRCDPISGHTALYWYRQSLGQGLEFLIYFQGNSAPDKSGLPSDRFSAERTGGSVSTLTIQRTQQEDSAVYLCASSLEQITGELFFGEGSRLTVL.

The chain employs TRBV10-3 and TRBJ2-3; D remains unclear. This CDR3 has 13 residues. CDR1 and CDR2 from the germline V gene are ENHRY and SYGVKD. V was clipped by 2 bases and J by 10 bases, with 13 bases between them. CDR3 residues: CAISEGLSEAQYF. The CDR3, as DNA: TGTGCCATCAGTGAGGGCCTCTCAGAGGCGCAGTATTTT.

This chain uses TRBV11-2 with TRBJ1-2; perhaps TRBD1 as D (5 bases). CDR1 is SGHAT and CDR2 is FQNNGV in the germline V gene. There are 14 residues in the CDR3. V gave up 5 bases and J gave up 7 bases, with 17 bases separating them. CDR3 loop: CASSPPAGMLGYTF. As DNA, the CDR3 is TGTGCCAGCAGCCCACCTGCAGGGATGCTTGGCTACACCTTC.

The V and J genes are TRBV15 and TRBJ1-3; weak D call: TRBD1 (6 bases). Between the trimmed V and J ends, which lost 0 bases and 0 bases, there was a span of 18 bases. The germline V gene encodes CDR1 LNHNV and CDR2 YYDKDF (reference sequence). This CDR3 has 19 residues. The CDR3 sequence: CATSRDGQGPFFSGNTIYF. The CDR3 region has the DNA TGTGCCACCAGCAGAGATGGGCAGGGGCCTTTTTTCTCTGGAAACACCATATATTTT.

This clone was found once. The J gene is TRBJ2-7, the V gene TRBV5-4, with TRBD1 as a possible D gene (6 bases). This CDR3 is built from 14 residues. The V and J ends lost 0 bases and 7 bases respectively, with 14 bases between them. The germline gives CDR1 SGHNT, CDR2 YYREEE (reference sequence). This CDR3 reads CASSLEQGTGEQYF. The CDR3 nucleotides are TGTGCCAGCAGCTTGGAACAGGGAACGGGGGAGCAGTACTTC.

The chain has TRBV5-1 and TRBJ2-1; D is perhaps TRBD1 (6 bases). V was clipped by 4 bases and J by 0 bases, with 11 bases between them. This CDR3 comprises 15 residues. The germline gives CDR1 SGHRS, CDR2 YFSETQ. CDR3 protein: CASSAGTNSYNEQFF. DNA of the CDR3: TGCGCCAGCAGCGCCGGGACAAACTCCTACAATGAGCAGTTCTTC.

CDR3 nucleotide sequence: TGTGCCAGCAAATTAGTGTCAGGGATATATGGCTACACCTTC. This sequence encodes CASKLVSGIYGYTF. The chain couples TRBV13 to TRBJ1-2, with D possibly being TRBD1 (5 bases). Germline V CDR1 and CDR2: PRHDT, FYEKMQ (reference sequence). The CDR3 has 14 amino acids. Trimming stripped 7 bases from V and 5 bases from J, with 17 bases between.

This clone was detected only once. The chain links TRBV19 to TRBJ2-1; D may be TRBD1 (5 bases). CDR3 size: 15 residues. V was pared by 7 bases and J by 0 bases, with 13 bases between. Germline loops: CDR1 LNHDA, CDR2 SQIVND (reference sequence). CDR3 amino acids: CASIDRSSSYNEQFF. CDR3 bases: TGTGCCAGTATCGACAGATCGAGCTCCTACAATGAGCAGTTCTTC.

This clone occurred a few times. The chain links TRBV4-1 to TRBJ1-2; 7 positions match TRBD1. Per germline, CDR1 MGHRA and CDR2 YSYEKL. V lost 8 bases and J lost 10; bases outside the gene matches: 4. The CDR3 consists of 10 residues. In nucleotides, the CDR3 is TGCGCCAGCTACAGGGGCAACTACACCTTC. Residues: CASYRGNYTF.

CDR3 in DNA: TGCGCCAGCAGCTTGTCGGTGGTCTACGAGCAGTACTTC. This encodes CASSLSVVYEQYF. This chain connects TRBV5-1 to TRBJ2-7; no clear D. Looked up from germline, CDR1 is SGHRS and CDR2 is YFSETQ. The CDR3 covers 13 residues. Trimming pared 1 base from V and 3 bases from J, leaving 8 bases between.

This chain joins TRBV11-2 and TRBJ1-1; a weak D match, TRBD1 (5 bases). Between the trimmed V and J ends, which lost 7 bases and 1 base, there was a span of 16 bases. Germline CDR1 reads SGHAT; CDR2 reads FQNNGV. The CDR3 runs 15 residues. The CDR3 loop is CASTFRGTSNTEAFF. DNA for the CDR3: TGTGCCAGCACCTTTAGGGGCACTTCGAACACTGAAGCTTTCTTT.

The rearrangement uses TRBV25-1 and TRBJ2-3, with no clear D. Trimming removed 4 bases from V and 2 bases from J, with 7 bases in between. The germline gives CDR1 MGHDK, CDR2 SYGVNS. The CDR3 extends over 13 amino acids. In DNA form, the CDR3 reads TGTGCCAGCAGTGGTCGTCCCACAGATACGCAGTATTTT. It specifies CASSGRPTDTQYF.

The chain uses TRBV20-1 and TRBJ2-5; no clear D gene. Trimming took 3 bases from V and 3 from J, leaving 5 bases between them. Germline CDR1 DFQATT, CDR2 SNEGSKA (reference sequence). The CDR3 extends over 11 amino acids. As DNA, the CDR3 is TGCAGTGCTAGCCCCGAAGAGACCCAGTACTTC. Translated, it gives CSASPEETQYF.

The chain recombines TRBV27 with TRBJ2-1; D is possibly TRBD1 (6 bases). The CDR3 runs to 15 residues. Germline CDR1 reads MNHEY; CDR2 reads SMNVEV (reference sequence). V was trimmed by 10 bases and J by 10 bases, leaving 26 bases between them. CDR3 loop: CATSLNYQNRVEQFF. CDR3 DNA: TGTGCCACCAGCCTAAACTATCAAAACAGGGTCGAGCAGTTCTTC.